This T cell receptor (beta chain) was observed in a study of blood T cell repertoires in COVID-19. Sequenced by immunoSEQ multiplex PCR; TCRdb stores in-frame clones only, minus some. The sample has under 200,000 clones, approximately 80% seen once. V lost 1 base and J 5 bases, leaving 15 bases between the germline ends. This CDR3 is built from 15 residues. The germline V gene has CDR1 SGHTA and CDR2 FQGNSA. The chain combines TRBV7-2 with TRBJ2-7, with TRBD1 as a possible D gene (7 bases). The receptor was derived from a man aged 50 or older who had recovered from COVID-19. The sequenced sample was PBMCs or T cells enriched from blood (not recorded which). The CDR3 loop reads CASSLGVGRGDEQYF. DNA of the CDR3: TGTGCCAGCAGCTTAGGAGTGGGCAGGGGGGACGAGCAGTACTTC.